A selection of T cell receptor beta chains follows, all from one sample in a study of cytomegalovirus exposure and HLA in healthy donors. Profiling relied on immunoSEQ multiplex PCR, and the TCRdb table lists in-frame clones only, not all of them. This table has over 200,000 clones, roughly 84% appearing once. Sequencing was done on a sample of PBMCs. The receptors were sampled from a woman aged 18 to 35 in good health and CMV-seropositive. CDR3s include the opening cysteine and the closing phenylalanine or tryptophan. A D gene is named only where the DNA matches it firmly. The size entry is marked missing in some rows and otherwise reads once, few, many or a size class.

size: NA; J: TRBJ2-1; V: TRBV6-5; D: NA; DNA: TGTGCCAGCAGTTACGATAGCTCCTACAATGAGCAGTTCTTC; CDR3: CASSYDSSYNEQFF
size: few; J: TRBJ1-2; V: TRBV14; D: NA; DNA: TGTGCCAGCAGCCAAGACCTTTCCCCCAACGGTGGCTACACCTTC; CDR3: CASSQDLSPNGGYTF
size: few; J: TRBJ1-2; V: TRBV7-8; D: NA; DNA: TGTGCCAGCAGCCCCAGTTACACCTCCGGCTACACCTTC; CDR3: CASSPSYTSGYTF
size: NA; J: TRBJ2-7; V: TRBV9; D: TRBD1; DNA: TGTGCCAGCAGCGTAGAGGCCGGGACAGGGGAACTTTACGAGCAGTACTTC; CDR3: CASSVEAGTGELYEQYF
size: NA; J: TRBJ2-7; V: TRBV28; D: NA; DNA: TGTGCCAGCAGTTTCCGCCTGACTAACTACGAGCAGTACTTC; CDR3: CASSFRLTNYEQYF
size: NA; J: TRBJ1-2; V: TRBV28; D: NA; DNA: TGTGCCAGCAGTTTGGGGAGCTATGGCTACACCTTC; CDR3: CASSLGSYGYTF
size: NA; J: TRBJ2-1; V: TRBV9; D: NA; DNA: TGTGCCAGCAACGAAGACCCTACAGGCTACAATGAGCAGTTCTTC; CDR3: CASNEDPTGYNEQFF
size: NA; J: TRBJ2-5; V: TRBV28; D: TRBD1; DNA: TGTGCCAGCAGTTCGGGACAGGGGAAAAGGGAGACCCAGTACTTC; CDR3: CASSSGQGKRETQYF
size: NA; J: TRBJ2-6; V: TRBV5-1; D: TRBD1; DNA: TGCGCCAGCAGCACTATGACAGGGTACGGGGCCAACGTCCTGACTTTC; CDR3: CASSTMTGYGANVLTF
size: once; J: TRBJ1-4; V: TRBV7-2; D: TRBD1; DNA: TGTGCCAGCAGCTTAATGCGAGGGGGCAATGAAAAACTGTTTTTT; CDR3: CASSLMRGGNEKLFF
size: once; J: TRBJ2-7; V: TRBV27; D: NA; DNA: TGTGCCAGCAGTTTATTTTCCGCGCTCAACTACGAGCAGTACTTC; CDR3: CASSLFSALNYEQYF
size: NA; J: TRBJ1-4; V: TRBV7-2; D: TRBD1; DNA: TGTGCCAGCAGCAAATCAGGGGGCATTCGTGAAAAACTGTTTTTT; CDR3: CASSKSGGIREKLFF
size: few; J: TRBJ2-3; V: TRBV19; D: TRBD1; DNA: TGTGCCAGTAGTGCCCCGGGACAGGGGAAGTCCTATACGCAGTATTTT; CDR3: CASSAPGQGKSYTQYF
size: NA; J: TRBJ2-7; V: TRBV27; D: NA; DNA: TGTGCCAGCAGTTTAGCGGGAATTGGGTACGAGCAGTACTTC; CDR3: CASSLAGIGYEQYF
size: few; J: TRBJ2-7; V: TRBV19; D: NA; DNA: TGTGCCAGTGGGGATGGCGGGACTTTCTACGAGCAGTACTTC; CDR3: CASGDGGTFYEQYF
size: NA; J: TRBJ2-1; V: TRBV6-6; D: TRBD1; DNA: TGTGCCAGCAGTTATAAGGGACAGGGGCTCACCGAGCAGTTCTTC; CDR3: CASSYKGQGLTEQFF
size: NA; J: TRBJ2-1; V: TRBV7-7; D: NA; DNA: TGTGCCAGCAGCCCGTTGGTTTACCAGGAGCAGTTCTTC; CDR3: CASSPLVYQEQFF
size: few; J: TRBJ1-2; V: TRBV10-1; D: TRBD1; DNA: TGCGCCAGCAGTGACCCCCCGACAGGGAAGAATGGCTACACCTTC; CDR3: CASSDPPTGKNGYTF
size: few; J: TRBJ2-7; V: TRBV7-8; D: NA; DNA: TGTGCCAGCAGCTTAGGAAGCGGGCCGGCCTACGAGCAGTACTTC; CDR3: CASSLGSGPAYEQYF
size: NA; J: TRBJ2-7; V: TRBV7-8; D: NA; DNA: TGTGCCAGCAGCTTAGAGGGGGATGAGCAGTACTTC; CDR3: CASSLEGDEQYF
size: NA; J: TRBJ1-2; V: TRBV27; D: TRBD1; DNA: TGTGCCAGCAGCTACACTTCGACAGGGGTCGAAGGCTACACCTTC; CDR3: CASSYTSTGVEGYTF
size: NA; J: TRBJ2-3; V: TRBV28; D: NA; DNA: TGTGCCGCCCAGGGTCTAGATACGCAGTATTTT; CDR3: CAAQGLDTQYF
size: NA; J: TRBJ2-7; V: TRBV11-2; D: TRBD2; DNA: TGTGCCAGCAGTGGAGAGACTAGCGGAGGGAAATTTTACGAGCAGTACTTC; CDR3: CASSGETSGGKFYEQYF
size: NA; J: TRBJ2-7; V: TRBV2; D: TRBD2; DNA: TGTGCCAGCAGTGAACTGCCTAGCGGGGACTACGAGCAGTACTTC; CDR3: CASSELPSGDYEQYF
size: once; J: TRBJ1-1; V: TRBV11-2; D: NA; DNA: TGTGCCAGCAGCTCCACCAGGGATATGAGGGCTTTCTTT; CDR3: CASSSTRDMRAFF
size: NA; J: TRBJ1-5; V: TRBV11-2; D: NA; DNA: TGTGCCAGCAGCGAGGGACTGAACAGCAATCAGCCCCAGCATTTT; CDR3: CASSEGLNSNQPQHF
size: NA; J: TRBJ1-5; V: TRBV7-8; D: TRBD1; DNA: TGTGCCAGCAGCCGGGACAGGGGGCGAGGGCAGCCCCAGCATTTT; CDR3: CASSRDRGRGQPQHF
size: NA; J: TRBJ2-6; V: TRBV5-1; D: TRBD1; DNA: TGCGCCAGCAGCCCACAGGACAGGGGAGCCGGGGCCAACGTCCTGACTTTC; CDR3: CASSPQDRGAGANVLTF
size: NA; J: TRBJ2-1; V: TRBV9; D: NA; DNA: TGTGCCAGCAGCGTAGTTCTAGCCCCCAATGAGCAGTTCTTC; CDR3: CASSVVLAPNEQFF
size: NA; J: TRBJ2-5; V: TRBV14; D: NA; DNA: TGTGCCAGCAGCCCCTTCACGACACTGTACCAAGAGACCCAGTACTTC; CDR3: CASSPFTTLYQETQYF
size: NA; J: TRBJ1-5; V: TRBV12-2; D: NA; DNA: TGTGCAAGTCGCTGGAAGCAGACTTCACTTAGCAATCAGCCCCAGCATTTT; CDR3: CASRWKQTSLSNQPQHF
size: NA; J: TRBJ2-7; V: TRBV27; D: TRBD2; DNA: TGTGCCAGCAGTTTATCGCTTTTGCGGGAGTGGTACGAGCAGTACTTC; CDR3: CASSLSLLREWYEQYF
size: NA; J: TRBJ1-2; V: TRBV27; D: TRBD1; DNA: TGTGCCAGCAGTTACAGGGGCGGCTATGGCTACACCTTC; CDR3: CASSYRGGYGYTF
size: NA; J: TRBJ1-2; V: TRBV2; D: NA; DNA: TGTGCCAGCAGTGTTACAGGGTATGGCTACACCTTC; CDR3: CASSVTGYGYTF